These 16 T cell receptor beta chains were sequenced from one sample in a study of blood T cell repertoires in COVID-19 (dated by TCRdb to about 2020). The receptor library was made with the immunoSEQ multiplex PCR assay. TCRdb re-hosts the immuneACCESS table, in-frame sequences only. Its copies lack some clones; in the studies checked, an unresolved V gene accounts for under half of them, and the cause for the rest is not known. This sample gives some 200,000 clones in total; around 84% of them show up just once. Over 7% of the sample lies in the top ten. Sample: PBMCs or T cells enriched from blood (not recorded which). The receptors stem from a middle-aged woman with acute COVID-19.

J is TRBJ1-1 and V is TRBV11-2, with 7 bases fitting TRBD1. V trimming: 0 bases; J trimming: 7 bases; junction bases outside the gene matches: 11. The CDR3 sequence is 16 residues long. Germline assignment: CDR1 SGHAT and CDR2 FQNNGV. The CDR3 region is CASSLDRQPRGREAFF. CDR3 nucleotide sequence: TGTGCCAGCAGCTTAGATCGACAGCCGAGGGGGCGTGAAGCTTTCTTT.

The J gene is TRBJ1-5, the V gene TRBV19, with 7 bases fitting TRBD1. V lost 4 bases to trimming and J lost 6 bases; unmatched junction nucleotides: 15. Germline CDR1 LNHDA, CDR2 SQIVND (reference sequence). The CDR3 spans 17 residues. The CDR3 loop reads CASSTPEGVQGSQPQHF. CDR3 coding DNA: TGTGCCAGTAGTACCCCCGAGGGGGTACAGGGGAGTCAGCCCCAGCATTTT.

This clone was counted a few times. The chain employs TRBV6-1 and TRBJ2-1, with 12 bases that match TRBD2. V shed 2 bases and J 7 bases; nucleotides not matched to a gene: 0. This CDR3 spans 14 amino acids. Germline lookup yields CDR1 MNHNS and CDR2 SASEGT. DNA for the CDR3: TGTGCCAGCAGTGAACTAGCGGGGGGGAATGAGCAGTTCTTC. It yields the protein CASSELAGGNEQFF.

The V gene is TRBV5-4, the J gene TRBJ1-1; D is possibly TRBD1 (6 bases). The CDR3 consists of 13 residues. Trimming took 2 bases from V and 5 from J, leaving 10 bases between them. CDR1 SGHNT and CDR2 YYREEE come from the germline V gene (reference sequence). The DNA of the CDR3 is TGTGCCAGCAGCTTAACAGGGAGAACTGAAGCTTTCTTT. It codes for CASSLTGRTEAFF.

CDR3 loop: CASTLGTASTDTQYF. The DNA for the CDR3 is TGTGCCAGCACCCTAGGGACAGCTAGCACAGATACGCAGTATTTT. The chain carries TRBV27 and TRBJ2-3; 7 bases fit TRBD1. The CDR3 runs to 15 residues. The germline V gene encodes CDR1 MNHEY and CDR2 SMNVEV (reference sequence). Germline trimming cut 7 bases from V and 0 bases from J; bases unmatched to any gene: 7.

Written as DNA, the CDR3 is TGTGCCAGCAGCGACTTCGCGGGGGGCCTCCAAGAGACCCAGTACTTC. Its protein product is CASSDFAGGLQETQYF. The rearrangement links TRBV3-1 (or the pseudogene TRBV3-2) to TRBJ2-5; the match to TRBD2 covers 8 bases. The CDR3 is 16 residues long. CDR1 is LGHDT, CDR2 YNNKEL, per germline (reference sequence). V shed 5 bases and J 1 base; nucleotides not matched to a gene: 9.

In this sample, this clone turned up once. This chain connects TRBV5-4 to TRBJ2-1; 7 bases are a match to TRBD1. CDR1 is SGHNT, CDR2 YYREEE, per germline (reference sequence). The CDR3 has 14 residues. Trimming cost V 4 bases and J 3 bases; bases outside gene matches: 4. The CDR3 nucleotides read TGTGCCAGCAGCACTACAGGGGTCTACAATGAGCAGTTCTTC. Protein: CASSTTGVYNEQFF.

This clone was picked up one time. The chain is built from TRBV2 and TRBJ2-1; 7 bases line up with TRBD1. The germline CDR1 and CDR2 sequences are SNHLY and FYNNEI. Trimming removed 5 bases from V and 10 bases from J; junction bases left unmatched: 11. The CDR3 loop spans 14 amino acids. The CDR3 region has the DNA TGTGCCAGCAGTCGACAGGGAAGGGAAGGGGAGCAGTTCTTC. This translates into CASSRQGREGEQFF.

The chain couples TRBV20-1 to TRBJ2-3, with D perhaps matching TRBD2 (6 bases). V dropped 8 bases and J dropped 6 bases, with 12 bases sitting between them. The CDR3 consists of 11 residues. Germline values: CDR1 DFQATT, CDR2 SNEGSKA (reference sequence). The CDR3, as DNA: TGCAGTAGGCGGGACGGTGATACGCAGTATTTT. Its protein is CSRRDGDTQYF.

The chain uses TRBV5-6 and TRBJ1-6; the match to TRBD1 covers 7 bases. The CDR3 runs to 14 residues. V shed 4 bases, J shed 6 bases, and the junction held 4 bases outside the gene matches. The V gene's germline CDR1 is SGHDT and CDR2 YYEEEE. The chain's CDR3 is CASSRQGLNSPLHF. DNA of the CDR3: TGTGCCAGCAGCCGACAGGGCCTTAATTCACCCCTCCACTTT. Full variable domain (rest looked up from reference TRBV5-6 and TRBJ1-6): DAGVTQSPTHLIKTRGQQVTLRCSPKSGHDTVSWYQQALGQGPQFIFQYYEEEERQRGNFPDRFSGHQFPNYSSELNVNALLLGDSALYLCASSRQGLNSPLHFGNGTRLTVT.

The rearrangement links TRBV5-1 to TRBJ1-5; 8 nucleotides line up with TRBD1. Germline CDR1 reads SGHRS; CDR2 reads YFSETQ. V gave up 6 bases and J gave up 1 base; unmatched junction bases: 6. The CDR3 totals 15 residues. CDR3 protein: CASTFRGLSNQPQHF. CDR3 nucleotide sequence: TGCGCCAGCACCTTCAGGGGGCTAAGCAATCAGCCCCAGCATTTT.

The J gene is TRBJ2-7, the V gene TRBV2; D might be TRBD1 (5 bases). CDR1 is SNHLY and CDR2 is FYNNEI in the germline V gene. V was cut by 6 bases and J by 3 bases, with 9 bases left in between. This CDR3 spans 12 amino acids. The CDR3 DNA sequence: TGTGCCAGCAGCTTGACAGACTACGAGCAGTACTTC. Residues: CASSLTDYEQYF.

V and J are TRBV13 and TRBJ1-2; D is uncertain. The CDR3 totals 14 residues. V lost 2 bases and J 0 bases, leaving 7 bases between the germline ends. CDR1 PRHDT and CDR2 FYEKMQ come from the germline V gene (reference sequence). CDR3: CASSLTVANYGYTF. CDR3 in DNA: TGTGCCAGCAGCTTAACAGTAGCTAACTATGGCTACACCTTC. The full variable domain, its missing parts supplied by reference TRBV13 and TRBJ1-2, is AAGVIQSPRHLIKEKRETATLKCYPIPRHDTVYWYQQGPGQDPQFLISFYEKMQSDKGSIPDRFSAQQFSDYHSELNMSSLELGDSALYFCASSLTVANYGYTFGSGTRLTVV.

The chain uses TRBV6-6 and TRBJ2-7, with TRBD1 matching 9 bases. CDR1 and CDR2 (germline): MNHNY, SVGAGI (reference sequence). CDR3 length equals 18 residues. J lost 2 bases, V lost 5 bases, and 16 bases had no gene match. In DNA, the CDR3 is TGTGCCAGCAGTCCACACCCCGGGACAGGGTCTCCTACCTACGAGCAGTACTTC. It translates to CASSPHPGTGSPTYEQYF.

CDR3 sequence: CASSKEKGGPTCPF. CDR3 DNA: TGTGCCAGCAGCAAAGAGAAAGGGGGCCCCACGTGCCCCTTC. V usage is TRBV21-1 and J usage is TRBJ1-2; TRBD1, the D gene given by the table, was not confirmed from the DNA. TRBV21-1 is termed a pseudogene. CDR3 length: 14 amino acids.

This clone came up once. The rearrangement uses TRBV19 and TRBJ2-6, with D unresolved. The germline gives CDR1 LNHDA, CDR2 SQIVND (reference sequence). The CDR3 consists of 16 residues. Trimming shortened V by 7 bases and J by 2 bases, and 15 bases separated the two germline ends. CDR3 sequence: CASKIPAAPGANVLTF. CDR3 sequence (DNA): TGTGCCAGTAAGATTCCCGCGGCCCCTGGGGCCAACGTCCTGACTTTC.